This is a list of T cell receptor beta chains from one sample in a study of T cell changes during pregnancy in multiple sclerosis. The protocol was immunoSEQ multiplex PCR, while the TCRdb copy is restricted to in-frame clones and leaves out a portion. Of some 12,000 clones in the sample, approximately 86% are singletons; the top ten hold roughly 14%. Sample: CD8+ T cells from peripheral blood mononuclear cells, taken in the second trimester of pregnancy. These receptors came from a female donor in good health, enrolled as a control in a pregnancy study. Each CDR3 is given without its conserved first and last residue. The order of the fields is CDR3 length, V gene, clone size, CDR3 protein. Rows may omit the clone size; those that give it use once, few, many or a size class.

cdr3_length: 10; v_call: TRBV28; clone_size: few; cdr3_aa: ASTAPRGPLH
cdr3_length: 9; v_call: TRBV12-5; clone_size: NA; cdr3_aa: ASGLSSEAF
cdr3_length: 13; v_call: TRBV6-4; clone_size: NA; cdr3_aa: ASSDGTSGTDTQY
cdr3_length: 12; v_call: TRBV5-6; clone_size: NA; cdr3_aa: ASSLGRSSYEQY
cdr3_length: 11; v_call: TRBV13; clone_size: NA; cdr3_aa: ASGTGGSYEQY
cdr3_length: 12; v_call: TRBV13; clone_size: NA; cdr3_aa: ASSLGHEWTEAF
cdr3_length: 12; v_call: TRBV7-9; clone_size: NA; cdr3_aa: ASSGQLINEKLF
cdr3_length: 11; v_call: TRBV19; clone_size: NA; cdr3_aa: ASSSGTAYGYT
cdr3_length: 13; v_call: TRBV4-1; clone_size: NA; cdr3_aa: ASSQYLGAGTEAF
cdr3_length: 12; v_call: TRBV5-6; clone_size: NA; cdr3_aa: ASRLDSANTEAF
cdr3_length: 14; v_call: TRBV29-1; clone_size: once; cdr3_aa: SVTNPNAGRTDTQY
cdr3_length: 13; v_call: TRBV11-2; clone_size: NA; cdr3_aa: ASSLDTRVSDTQY
cdr3_length: 12; v_call: TRBV6-5; clone_size: NA; cdr3_aa: ASSYDGETDTQY
cdr3_length: 12; v_call: TRBV7-9; clone_size: NA; cdr3_aa: ASSSDSSNQPQH
cdr3_length: 13; v_call: TRBV7-6; clone_size: NA; cdr3_aa: ASSSQGLMNTEAF
cdr3_length: 13; v_call: TRBV15; clone_size: NA; cdr3_aa: ATSRDRGATDEQF
cdr3_length: 12; v_call: TRBV6-5; clone_size: NA; cdr3_aa: ASSYSTGYYEQY
cdr3_length: 12; v_call: TRBV27; clone_size: once; cdr3_aa: ASSPREGTPEAF
cdr3_length: 13; v_call: TRBV4-1; clone_size: once; cdr3_aa: ASSQGDSYSYEQY
cdr3_length: 11; v_call: TRBV27; clone_size: few; cdr3_aa: ASSGQSSYEQY
cdr3_length: 12; v_call: TRBV7-9; clone_size: NA; cdr3_aa: ASSLLGVNTEAF
cdr3_length: 13; v_call: TRBV15; clone_size: NA; cdr3_aa: ATSRDREGPNEQF
cdr3_length: 17; v_call: TRBV27; clone_size: NA; cdr3_aa: ASNFLPMASGRGTDTQY
cdr3_length: 13; v_call: TRBV5-1; clone_size: NA; cdr3_aa: ASSPSTANTGELF
cdr3_length: 11; v_call: TRBV19; clone_size: NA; cdr3_aa: ASSIAPENEQF
cdr3_length: 14; v_call: TRBV9; clone_size: NA; cdr3_aa: ASSSSPETGNEKLF
cdr3_length: 16; v_call: TRBV4-3; clone_size: NA; cdr3_aa: ASSQDEGRGSITGELF
cdr3_length: 15; v_call: TRBV2; clone_size: NA; cdr3_aa: ASSELRTSAALSEQY
cdr3_length: 12; v_call: TRBV6-5; clone_size: NA; cdr3_aa: ASSPVSGEETQY
cdr3_length: 12; v_call: TRBV27; clone_size: NA; cdr3_aa: ASSLQGSSYEQY
cdr3_length: 10; v_call: TRBV7-9; clone_size: NA; cdr3_aa: ASSLGGVPGY
cdr3_length: 12; v_call: TRBV27; clone_size: NA; cdr3_aa: ASSPGTAGEKLF
cdr3_length: 13; v_call: TRBV27; clone_size: few; cdr3_aa: ASSQRVPSYNEQF
cdr3_length: 12; v_call: TRBV6-5; clone_size: NA; cdr3_aa: ASSYADRGYGYT
cdr3_length: 16; v_call: TRBV14; clone_size: NA; cdr3_aa: ASSQSGTGGFSNTEAF
cdr3_length: 13; v_call: TRBV6-1; clone_size: NA; cdr3_aa: ASSEDTVSHYEQY
cdr3_length: 12; v_call: TRBV21-1; clone_size: NA; cdr3_aa: ASSNRDSSYEQY
cdr3_length: 13; v_call: TRBV27; clone_size: NA; cdr3_aa: ASSQTSGLTYEQY
cdr3_length: 14; v_call: TRBV5-6; clone_size: NA; cdr3_aa: ASSLGSASGNYEQY
cdr3_length: 16; v_call: TRBV4-1; clone_size: NA; cdr3_aa: ASSQDQEGANTNEKLF
cdr3_length: 12; v_call: TRBV21-1; clone_size: NA; cdr3_aa: ASKSAGGGDTQY
cdr3_length: 12; v_call: TRBV6-5; clone_size: NA; cdr3_aa: ASSYVGEGNEQF
cdr3_length: 13; v_call: TRBV7-9; clone_size: NA; cdr3_aa: ASSLARDPHNEQF
cdr3_length: 11; v_call: TRBV7-9; clone_size: NA; cdr3_aa: ASSFQGKREQF
cdr3_length: 16; v_call: TRBV9; clone_size: few; cdr3_aa: ASSVSGTSGPGTDTQY
cdr3_length: 12; v_call: TRBV7-2; clone_size: NA; cdr3_aa: ASSYDRETYEQY
cdr3_length: 13; v_call: TRBV27; clone_size: NA; cdr3_aa: ASSLGASSTDTQY
cdr3_length: 11; v_call: TRBV18; clone_size: NA; cdr3_aa: ASSPDSSYEQY
cdr3_length: 10; v_call: TRBV14; clone_size: NA; cdr3_aa: ASSLQQNEQF
cdr3_length: 10; v_call: TRBV7-9; clone_size: NA; cdr3_aa: ASTSGEVGYT
cdr3_length: 13; v_call: TRBV10-3; clone_size: NA; cdr3_aa: AIREPGQGRDEAF
cdr3_length: 13; v_call: TRBV19; clone_size: NA; cdr3_aa: ASSIGQGAFYEQY
cdr3_length: 11; v_call: TRBV2; clone_size: NA; cdr3_aa: ASSQGRGTEAF
cdr3_length: 13; v_call: TRBV15; clone_size: NA; cdr3_aa: ATSRRAGADEKLF